This TCR beta chain came from a study of cytomegalovirus exposure and HLA in healthy donors. Study conclusions and caveats: It was fewer than 200 TCR beta chains that were listed as cytomegalovirus-associated. Later, TCR association rates were found to vary by HLA locus, highest for DRB1 and lowest for HLA-C. Most TCRs appeared rarely, but some public TCRs recurred in many donors.

Comment on this clone: The antigen is undetermined.

The PCR had 60 Vbeta and 13 Jbeta primers. TCRdb keeps only in-frame clones here, not all; method: immunoSEQ multiplex PCR. Here the sample spans roughly 120,000 clones, roughly 70% being singletons. This receptor was obtained from a woman under 30 in good health and CMV-seronegative. The sequencing input was PBMCs.

DNA for the CDR3: TGTGCCAGCAGCCCACCAGGGGTCAATCAGCCCCAGCATTTT. Encoded protein: CASSPPGVNQPQHF. The chain combines TRBV28 with TRBJ1-5; D might be TRBD1 (6 bases). Trimming stripped 6 bases from V and 3 bases from J, with 12 bases between. Germline CDR1 reads MDHEN; CDR2 reads SYDVKM. The CDR3 spans 14 residues.